The next 12 T cell receptor beta chains were all read from a single sample in a study of a mutant IDH1 vaccine in newly diagnosed glioma. Noted time point: week 47, end of study. Mutant IDH1 20-mer peptide, at 300 ug, made up each vaccine dose, with topical imiquimod. The antigens of these receptors remain unknown. Some clones are missing from TCRdb's copy, which holds only in-frame ones; the method was immunoSEQ multiplex PCR. The data hold about 56,000 clones, with around 83% observed a single time. Sequenced here: PBMCs, sampled from a glioma patient whose treatment included an IDH1 peptide vaccine. These receptors all stem from a woman aged 45-59 years with glioma.

The chain is built from TRBV11-3 and TRBJ1-1, with no clear D. This CDR3 contains 13 residues. Deletions cut 0 bases from V and 1 base from J, with 3 bases between. CDR1 and CDR2 (germline): SGHNT, YENEEA. CDR3 in amino acids: CASSLEENTEAFF. The CDR3 DNA reads as TGTGCCAGCAGCTTAGAGGAGAACACTGAAGCTTTCTTT.

The V gene is TRBV7-7, the J gene TRBJ2-5; 13 bases are shared with TRBD2. CDR3 length: 15 residues. From germline, CDR1 is SSHAT and CDR2 FNYEAQ (reference sequence). The DNA of the CDR3 is TGTGCTAGCGGGGCCGGACTAGCGGGGGTAGAGACCCAGTACTTC. It yields the protein CASGAGLAGVETQYF.

V and J are TRBV19 and TRBJ2-3, with D possibly matching TRBD2 (6 bases). Germline values: CDR1 LNHDA, CDR2 SQIVND (reference sequence). CDR3 size: 16 residues. The V end was cut by 6 bases, the J end by 0 bases, with 16 bases between. The CDR3 nucleotides read TGTGCCAGTAGCACCCCCGGAGGGGAAAGCACAGATACGCAGTATTTT. Protein sequence: CASSTPGGESTDTQYF.

The chain joins TRBV1 to TRBJ2-7. TRBV1 is a listed pseudogene. The CDR3 is made up of 21 amino acids. The CDR3 DNA reads TGCACCAGCAGCCTTCTAGCGGTTTTCACAGGGGCCAATTGGCCCCTCTACGAGCAGTACTTC. Amino acid sequence: CTSSLLAVFTGANWPLYEQYF.

This clone has a single count. The CDR3 here is CASSSGGADYGYTF. CDR3 in DNA: TGTGCCAGCAGCTCAGGGGGCGCAGACTATGGCTACACCTTC. The chain joins TRBV6-1 to TRBJ1-2, with 8 positions matching TRBD1. The CDR3 loop spans 14 amino acids. V lost 6 bases and J lost 3; bases outside the gene matches: 6. Germline CDR1 is MNHNS and CDR2 is SASEGT.

For the CDR3, the DNA is TGTGCCAGCAGCGTAGAGTGGACAGCTTCTCAAGAGACCCAGTACTTC. Its translation: CASSVEWTASQETQYF. This chain connects TRBV9 to TRBJ2-5; D perhaps matches TRBD1 (6 bases). Germline CDR1 reads SGDLS; CDR2 reads YYNGEE. The CDR3 has 16 amino acids. Trimming cost V 0 bases and J 2 bases, with 14 bases left between them.

V gene TRBV6-1 combines with J gene TRBJ1-4; a possible D gene is TRBD1 (6 bases). In germline, CDR1 is MNHNS, CDR2 SASEGT. The CDR3 loop spans 15 amino acids. V lost 1 base and J 8 bases, leaving 14 bases between the germline ends. In DNA form, the CDR3 reads TGTGCCAGCAGTGAAGACCCGGGGGCTGGAGAAAAACTGTTTTTT. Translating gives CASSEDPGAGEKLFF.

This chain joins TRBV19 and TRBJ1-1, with D perhaps matching TRBD1 (5 bases). The CDR3 has 11 residues. The germline V gene has CDR1 LNHDA and CDR2 SQIVND (reference sequence). V lost 9 bases to trimming and J lost 8 bases, with 13 bases between them. CDR3 bases: TGTGCCAGCCTTGCGGGGCCCGAAGCTTTCTTT. Its translation is CASLAGPEAFF. Complete variable domain (other parts from reference TRBV19 and TRBJ1-1): DGGITQSPKYLFRKEGQNVTLSCEQNLNHDAMYWYRQDPGQGLRLIYYSQIVNDFQKGDIAEGYSVSREKKESFPLTVTSAQKNPTAFYLCASLAGPEAFFGQGTRLTVV.

This clone has just one count. The chain combines TRBV6-1 with TRBJ1-3, with D possibly TRBD1 on 6 matching bases. V was trimmed by 4 bases and J by 3 bases, leaving 13 bases between them. The CDR3 runs to 15 residues. CDR1 MNHNS and CDR2 SASEGT come from the germline V gene. CDR3 loop: CASSVLGGGGNTIYF. The CDR3 nucleotides are TGTGCCAGCAGTGTCCTCGGGGGCGGTGGAAACACCATATATTTT.

The chain combines TRBV6-5 with TRBJ2-7; TRBD1 is a possible D gene (5 bases). The CDR3 consists of 13 residues. Germline V gives CDR1 MNHEY, CDR2 SVGAGI. With 0 bases removed from V and 6 bases from J, the gap between germline ends came to 9 bases. The CDR3 loop reads CASSYSGPGEQYF. The CDR3 bases are TGTGCCAGCAGTTACTCGGGGCCAGGCGAGCAGTACTTC.

The chain recombines TRBV10-1 with TRBJ2-3, with 14 bases identical to TRBD2. The CDR3 is made up of 16 amino acids. Germline V lookup: CDR1 WNHNN, CDR2 SYGVQD (reference sequence). The V segment lost 5 bases and the J segment 2 bases; nucleotides outside the gene matches: 3. This CDR3 reads CASSRLAGGITDTQYF. The CDR3 DNA reads as TGCGCCAGCAGTCGACTAGCGGGGGGGATCACAGATACGCAGTATTTT.

A note on this clone: The junction and the germline gene differ at one end; a read error may be behind it. Other DNA sequences in the same sample also yield this CDR3. The chain has TRBV7-9 and TRBJ1-4; the match to TRBD1 covers 7 bases. CDR1 and CDR2 (germline): SEHNR, FQNEAQ (reference sequence). The CDR3 runs 14 residues. The CDR3 is CASSLAQGNEKLFF. The CDR3 region has the DNA TGTGCCAGCAGCCTAGCACAGGGGAATGAAAAACTGTTTTTT. Combining the CDR3 with reference TRBV7-9 and TRBJ1-4 gives the whole variable domain DTGVSQNPRHKITKRGQNVTFRCDPISEHNRLYWYRQTLGQGPEFLTYFQNEAQLEKSRLLSDRFSAERPKGSFSTLEIQRTEQGDSAMYLCASSLAQGNEKLFFGSGTQLSVL.